Shown below are 23 T cell receptor beta chains from a single sample sequenced in a study of identical twins. MiXCR, applied by TCRdb to the 5' RACE reads, yields one record per CDR3 protein. This table holds roughly 700,000 distinct CDR3 sequences, 8.6% found once. These same data were also listed under a study on yellow fever vaccine responses in identical twins.

Sequenced material: PBMCs. The receptors shown here come from a woman aged 18-29 years in good health.

The chain is built from TRBV20-1 and TRBJ2-7; possible D gene TRBD2, 5 bases. CDR1 and CDR2 from the germline V gene are DFQATT and SNEGSKA (reference sequence). This CDR3 has 13 amino acids. The ends were cut back, 0 bases at V and 0 bases at J, with 6 bases in the middle. The CDR3 sequence: CSARERASYEQYF. CDR3 in DNA: TGCAGTGCTAGAGAGCGGGCCTCCTACGAGCAGTACTTC.

This clonotype was observed a few times. The rearrangement uses TRBV10-3 and TRBJ2-1; 8 positions match TRBD1. The CDR3 is 15 residues long. Germline-derived CDR1 and CDR2 are ENHRY and SYGVKD. J lost 6 bases, V lost 2 bases, and 6 bases had no gene match. The DNA for the CDR3 is TGTGCCATCAGTGAGGTACAACAGGGGGTCAATGAGCAGTTCTTC. It specifies CAISEVQQGVNEQFF.

The table lists this clonotype with many counts. This chain links TRBV3-1 with TRBJ2-1; possibly TRBD1 or TRBD2 for D (5 bases each). The germline CDR1 and CDR2 sequences are LGHDT and YNNKEL (reference sequence). Trimming shortened V by 0 bases and J by 12 bases, and 9 bases separated the two germline ends. This CDR3 is 12 amino acids long. The CDR3 is CASSQDPRGQFF. CDR3 nucleotides: TGTGCCAGCAGCCAAGATCCGAGGGGGCAGTTCTTC.

This clonotype was recorded a few times. This chain links TRBV12-3 or TRBV12-4 with TRBJ2-2, with D perhaps TRBD1 (6 bases). The CDR3 extends over 15 amino acids. The V end lost 3 bases, the J end lost 0 bases, and 8 bases lay between the germline ends. CDR3 sequence (DNA): TGTGCCAGCAGTTTTAGGGGGTCGAACACCGGGGAGCTGTTTTTT. Its translation: CASSFRGSNTGELFF.

This clonotype occurred a few times. The chain links TRBV29-1 to TRBJ1-2; TRBD1 might be the D (5 bases). Deletions cut 8 bases from V and 7 bases from J, with 14 bases between. Germline assignment: CDR1 SQVTM and CDR2 ANQGSEA. This CDR3 has 11 amino acids. This CDR3 is CSTRVEGGYTF. CDR3 bases: TGCAGCACCAGGGTGGAGGGTGGCTACACCTTC.

The J gene is TRBJ2-3, the V gene TRBV27; 13 bases align to TRBD2. The CDR3 runs 17 residues. CDR1 MNHEY and CDR2 SMNVEV come from the germline V gene (reference sequence). After removal of 2 bases from V and 7 bases from J, the junction contained 9 bases not matched to a gene. DNA for the CDR3: TGTGCCAGCAGTTTAGAGAGTGTGGGACTAGCGGGATATACGCAGTATTTT. As protein: CASSLESVGLAGYTQYF.

Ten or more counts support this clonotype. The chain recombines TRBV5-1 with TRBJ2-1; TRBD2 matches 12 bases. Trimming cost V 2 bases and J 9 bases; bases outside gene matches: 3. CDR1 and CDR2 from the germline V gene are SGHRS and YFSETQ. The CDR3 is made up of 14 amino acids. The CDR3 spells CASSFGLAGPEQFF. CDR3 nucleotides: TGCGCCAGCAGCTTCGGACTAGCGGGACCTGAGCAGTTCTTC.

This clonotype was counted a few times. J is TRBJ2-1 and V is TRBV29-1, with 9 bases fitting TRBD1. Losses at the gene ends were 7 bases for V and 6 bases for J; bases not matched to a gene: 7. Germline V CDR1 and CDR2: SQVTM, ANQGSEA. The CDR3 is 13 residues long. DNA of the CDR3: TGCAGCGCTGGACAGGGGTCGGGCAATGAGCAGTTCTTC. It translates to CSAGQGSGNEQFF.

This clonotype was observed at least ten times. The rearrangement joins TRBV12-3 or TRBV12-4 to TRBJ2-3; D call uncertain. Trimming stripped 3 bases from V and 6 bases from J, with 10 bases between. The CDR3 is 13 residues long. The CDR3 nucleotides read TGTGCCAGCAGTTTCGACCTCTCGGATACGCAGTATTTT. It encodes CASSFDLSDTQYF.

The chain couples TRBV3-1 to TRBJ1-5, with D hard to call. CDR1 LGHDT and CDR2 YNNKEL come from the germline V gene (reference sequence). V was shortened by 7 bases and J by 4 bases, with 17 bases between the two germline ends. The CDR3 has 15 residues. The CDR3 reads CASNPGPGSNQPQHF. In DNA form, the CDR3 reads TGTGCCAGCAACCCCGGACCAGGATCGAATCAGCCCCAGCATTTT.

This clonotype was detected a few times. The chain recombines TRBV5-8 with TRBJ2-5; the D gene is possibly TRBD2 (5 bases). This CDR3 contains 12 residues. Per germline, CDR1 SGHTS and CDR2 YDEGEE. V lost 4 bases and J 7 bases, leaving 11 bases between the germline ends. CDR3 protein: CASSPHAGTQYF. The CDR3 coding sequence is TGTGCCAGCAGCCCCCACGCGGGGACCCAGTACTTC.

V gene TRBV20-1 combines with J gene TRBJ2-1; 9 positions agree with TRBD2. Germline values: CDR1 DFQATT, CDR2 SNEGSKA (reference sequence). The junction had 9 bases not matched to a gene; V was cut back by 3 bases and J by 0 bases. CDR3 size: 17 residues. The CDR3 region is CSARVLSGGSSYNEQFF. In DNA form, the CDR3 reads TGCAGTGCTAGGGTCCTTAGCGGGGGAAGCTCCTACAATGAGCAGTTCTTC.

This clonotype was recorded a few times. This chain uses TRBV5-1 with TRBJ2-7; unclear D gene. Trimming stripped 1 base from V and 7 bases from J, with 21 bases between. Germline V gives CDR1 SGHRS, CDR2 YFSETQ. The CDR3 is 16 residues long. The CDR3 region is CASSLSEGNPRVEQYF. CDR3 in DNA: TGCGCCAGCAGCTTGAGTGAAGGGAACCCTAGGGTGGAGCAGTACTTC.

V and J are TRBV6-1 and TRBJ2-1; 8 bases match TRBD1. This CDR3 has 18 amino acids. Per the germline V gene, CDR1 is MNHNS and CDR2 is SASEGT. The J segment lost 1 base and the V segment lost 5 bases, leaving 13 bases of the junction unmatched. This CDR3 reads CASSRGQGRFGSYNEQFF. DNA of the CDR3: TGTGCCAGCAGTCGAGGACAGGGTAGATTTGGGTCCTACAATGAGCAGTTCTTC.

The chain has TRBV7-2 and TRBJ2-5, with TRBD2 matching over 8 bases. Looked up from germline, CDR1 is SGHTA and CDR2 is FQGNSA. V gave up 5 bases and J gave up 5 bases; unmatched junction bases: 1. The CDR3 consists of 12 residues. CDR3 DNA sequence: TGTGCCAGCAGCGCTAGCGGGGAGACCCAGTACTTC. It translates to CASSASGETQYF.

There are a few counts of this clonotype. This chain joins TRBV11-2 and TRBJ1-1; D is uncertain. Trimming pared 5 bases from V and 11 bases from J, leaving 15 bases between. This CDR3 has 12 amino acids. From germline, CDR1 is SGHAT and CDR2 FQNNGV. DNA of the CDR3: TGTGCCAGCAGCCCGGTGCGGGATCTCGCTTTCTTT. Protein product: CASSPVRDLAFF.

This clonotype was seen more than once but under ten times. The rearrangement links TRBV11-1 to TRBJ2-2, with D possibly TRBD1 on 6 matching bases. CDR1 SGHAT and CDR2 FQDESV come from the germline V gene (reference sequence). This CDR3 has 18 residues. Trimming pared 4 bases from V and 2 bases from J, leaving 20 bases between. As DNA, the CDR3 is TGTGCCAGCAGCTCCATGGCAGGGGACGTTCTTAACACCGGGGAGCTGTTTTTT. This gives the protein CASSSMAGDVLNTGELFF.

This clonotype has just a few counts. CDR3 in amino acids: CASSLALGRSYNEQFF. The CDR3 DNA is TGTGCCAGCAGCTTAGCGCTCGGTCGGTCCTACAATGAGCAGTTCTTC. The chain uses TRBV7-2 and TRBJ2-1; D is ambiguous. The length of the CDR3 is 16 residues. V was cut by 0 bases and J by 1 base, with 10 bases left in between. Germline V gives CDR1 SGHTA, CDR2 FQGNSA. The complete variable domain, with remaining parts taken from reference TRBV7-2 and TRBJ2-1, reads GAGVSQSPSNKVTEKGKDVELRCDPISGHTALYWYRQSLGQGLEFLIYFQGNSAPDKSGLPSDRFSAERTGGSVSTLTIQRTQQEDSAVYLCASSLALGRSYNEQFFGPGTRLTVL.

The chain is built from TRBV6-2 or TRBV6-3 and TRBJ2-2; D call uncertain. Germline lookup yields CDR1 MNHEY and CDR2 SVGEGT. This CDR3 region has 13 residues. With 2 bases removed from V and 6 bases from J, the gap between germline ends came to 7 bases. This chain's CDR3 is CASSYVRSGELFF. CDR3 DNA sequence: TGTGCCAGCAGTTACGTTAGATCCGGGGAGCTGTTTTTT.

The chain carries TRBV15 and TRBJ2-7; 11 bases are a match to TRBD1. This CDR3 contains 15 residues. Trimming cost V 5 bases and J 7 bases; bases outside gene matches: 10. CDR1 is LNHNV and CDR2 is YYDKDF in the germline V gene (reference sequence). In DNA, the CDR3 is TGTGCCACCAGCTGGGGGGGACAGGGGGATAGGGAGCAGTACTTC. This codes for CATSWGGQGDREQYF.

V and J are TRBV5-1 and TRBJ2-3; 7 bases fit TRBD1. CDR1 and CDR2 (germline): SGHRS, YFSETQ. The J segment lost 2 bases and the V segment lost 4 bases, leaving 10 bases of the junction unmatched. This CDR3 has 16 residues. The CDR3 here is CASSTGTEAPTDTQYF. CDR3 in DNA: TGCGCCAGCAGCACCGGGACAGAGGCCCCCACAGATACGCAGTATTTT.

This rearrangement joins TRBV29-1 to TRBJ2-3; 7 nucleotides agree with TRBD1. Germline-derived CDR1 and CDR2 are SQVTM and ANQGSEA. V gave up 6 bases and J gave up 0 bases; unmatched junction bases: 6. The CDR3 spans 14 residues. CDR3 nucleotides: TGCAGCGTCCGCCAGGGACAGAGCACAGATACGCAGTATTTT. Translation gives CSVRQGQSTDTQYF.

This clonotype was seen a few times. For the CDR3, the DNA is TGTGCCAGCAGCGCGGAGGGGCGGAGTTACAATGAGCAGTTCTTC. Translation: CASSAEGRSYNEQFF. The V and J genes are TRBV5-4 and TRBJ2-1, with D possibly TRBD2 on 6 matching bases. CDR1 and CDR2 (germline): SGHNT, YYREEE (reference sequence). Trimming pared 4 bases from V and 4 bases from J, leaving 15 bases between. This CDR3 has 15 amino acids.